Shown below are 12 T cell receptor beta chains from a single sample sequenced in a study of long-term antiretroviral therapy in people with HIV. The assay, immunoSEQ v3.0, was run at survey level. Using immunoSEQ multiplex PCR, the repertoire was profiled, and TCRdb retains in-frame clones only, with some absent. Among 25,000 to 35,000 clones listed, around 80% were seen once. The specimen comprised unsorted PBMCs, sampled 3.1 years after starting antiretroviral therapy. The receptors were sampled from a woman in her forties or fifties with HIV.

J is TRBJ1-2 and V is TRBV6-5, with 8 bases matching TRBD1. V was pared by 0 bases and J by 4 bases, with 7 bases of the junction left unmatched. The V gene's germline CDR1 is MNHEY and CDR2 SVGAGI. This CDR3 comprises 16 residues. The CDR3 loop reads CASSYSATGGGYGYTF. CDR3 DNA sequence: TGTGCCAGCAGTTACTCGGCAACAGGGGGGGGCTATGGCTACACCTTC.

This clone showed up just a few times. The chain uses TRBV4-1 and TRBJ2-3; 7 bases fit TRBD2. This CDR3 region has 15 residues. V lost 0 bases and J lost 2; bases outside the gene matches: 2. Germline assignment: CDR1 MGHRA and CDR2 YSYEKL. In DNA, the CDR3 is TGCGCCAGCAGCCAAGACGGGGGGATCACAGATACGCAGTATTTT. This translates into CASSQDGGITDTQYF.

The J gene is TRBJ1-6, the V gene TRBV9; maybe TRBD1 (5 bases). The CDR3 is 17 residues long. V was pared by 0 bases and J by 0 bases, with 10 bases between. Per germline, CDR1 SGDLS and CDR2 YYNGEE. The CDR3 region is CASSVGNRLSYNSPLHF. CDR3 DNA: TGTGCCAGCAGCGTAGGCAACAGGCTCTCCTATAATTCACCCCTCCACTTT. The whole variable domain, filled in from reference TRBV9 and TRBJ1-6, reads DSGVTQTPKHLITATGQRVTLRCSPRSGDLSVYWYQQSLDQGLQFLIQYYNGEERAKGNILERFSAQQFPDLHSELNLSSLELGDSALYFCASSVGNRLSYNSPLHFGNGTRLTVT.

This rearrangement joins TRBV11-3 to TRBJ2-1, with D possibly matching TRBD1 (5 bases). V lost 0 bases and J lost 5, with 14 bases in between. The germline V gene has CDR1 SGHNT and CDR2 YENEEA. The CDR3 consists of 16 residues. CDR3 nucleotide sequence: TGTGCCAGCAGCTTAGATGGTGGGGCAGCAGACAATGAGCAGTTCTTC. Protein sequence: CASSLDGGAADNEQFF.

The V call is TRBV30, the J call TRBJ2-2; unclear D gene. Trimming stripped 0 bases from V and 6 bases from J, with 11 bases between. The CDR3 covers 14 residues. Germline V gene lookup returns CDR1 GTSNPN and CDR2 SVGIG (reference sequence). In nucleotides, the CDR3 is TGTGCCTGGAGTGTCCCGCTCCGGGCCGGGGAGCTGTTTTTT. Encoded protein: CAWSVPLRAGELFF.

This chain connects TRBV7-8 to TRBJ1-2; 8 bases align to TRBD1. J lost 2 bases, V lost 1 base, and 3 bases had no gene match. The CDR3 is 15 residues long. CDR1 SGHVS and CDR2 FQNEAQ come from the germline V gene. The chain's CDR3 is CASSLEGTGNYGYTF. The CDR3 DNA reads as TGTGCCAGCAGCTTAGAAGGGACAGGAAACTATGGCTACACCTTC.

V gene TRBV5-1 combines with J gene TRBJ2-5; perhaps TRBD2 as D (6 bases). The CDR3 covers 13 residues. CDR1 and CDR2 from the germline V gene are SGHRS and YFSETQ. Trimming removed 0 bases from V and 10 bases from J, with 13 bases in between. The CDR3 coding sequence is TGCGCCAGCAGCTTGGTCGGCGGGGAGGTCCAGTACTTC. Translation: CASSLVGGEVQYF.

The gene calls are TRBV2 and TRBJ1-5, with a possible D match to TRBD1 (5 bases). CDR3 length: 14 amino acids. V was pared by 0 bases and J by 4 bases, with 7 bases between. The germline V gene has CDR1 SNHLY and CDR2 FYNNEI. CDR3 region: CASSEAAGNQPQHF. DNA for the CDR3: TGTGCCAGCAGTGAAGCGGCAGGGAATCAGCCCCAGCATTTT.

The chain combines TRBV29-1 with TRBJ2-1; D may be TRBD1 or TRBD2 (5 bases each). Germline assignment: CDR1 SQVTM and CDR2 ANQGSEA. V lost 4 bases, J lost 6 bases, and 19 bases lay in between. The CDR3 is made up of 15 amino acids. The CDR3 here is CSVVLSGAYTNEQFF. The CDR3 bases are TGCAGCGTTGTTTTATCCGGGGCCTATACCAATGAGCAGTTCTTC.

The chain joins TRBV2 to TRBJ2-7; unclear D gene. This CDR3 contains 12 residues. Germline CDR1 reads SNHLY; CDR2 reads FYNNEI. V was cut by 6 bases and J by 0 bases, with 6 bases left in between. In nucleotides, the CDR3 is TGTGCCAGCAGAAGGAGCTCCTACGAGCAGTACTTC. It specifies CASRRSSYEQYF.

V usage is TRBV6-5 and J usage is TRBJ1-1; a weak D match, TRBD1 (5 bases). Deletions cut 0 bases from V and 10 bases from J, with 18 bases between. Germline assignment: CDR1 MNHEY and CDR2 SVGAGI. The CDR3 is 15 residues long. The CDR3 DNA reads as TGTGCCAGCAGTTACTCATCCCAGGGCCAGGCAGGAGCTTTCTTT. This translates into CASSYSSQGQAGAFF.

This chain uses TRBV19 with TRBJ2-7; TRBD2 might be the D (5 bases). CDR1 and CDR2 (germline): LNHDA, SQIVND (reference sequence). CDR3 length equals 13 residues. V shed 1 base and J shed 3 bases, with 7 bases lying between them. CDR3 residues: CASSIAAGYEQYV. The CDR3 coding sequence is TGTGCCAGTAGTATAGCGGCGGGCTACGAGCAGTACGTC.